The table lists the clone carrying this T cell receptor (beta chain) with a count of one. Its antigen remains unknown. This specimen comes from a study of cytomegalovirus exposure and HLA in healthy donors. General observations from the study: In a later analysis, TCR beta V- and J-gene trimming was associated with a missense DCLRE1C variant.

The study ran its PCR with 60 Vbeta and 13 Jbeta primers. Sequencing used immunoSEQ multiplex PCR; TCRdb keeps in-frame clones, though not all of them. The sample has around 130,000 clones; approximately 84% are singletons. The source of this sequence is a boy aged 2 to 9 in good health and CMV-seronegative. Sequences were obtained from PBMCs.

The CDR3 loop is CSVRTGGWTEAFF. In nucleotides, the CDR3 is TGCAGCGTAAGGACAGGGGGTTGGACTGAAGCTTTCTTT. The rearrangement uses TRBV29-1 and TRBJ1-1, with 10 bases fitting TRBD1. The CDR3 consists of 13 residues. V was clipped by 6 bases and J by 5 bases; unmatched bases: 6. CDR1 SQVTM and CDR2 ANQGSEA come from the germline V gene.